The next 20 T cell receptor beta chains were all read from a single sample in a study of shared clonotypes between healthy human individuals. As defined, naive CD8 cells were CD45RO-negative and positively selected for CCR7, with terminally differentiated effector memory CD45RA+ cells excluded. Profiled with immunoSEQ multiplex PCR; TCRdb holds only in-frame clones, not every one. The sample includes millions of clones, 85% to 95% of them seen just once. Sequencing was performed on naive CD8+ T cells sorted from blood. These receptor sequences come from a man aged 18-30 years in good health.

This clone was observed a few times. The CDR3 loop reads CASSQGGELFF. The CDR3 DNA follows: TGTGCCAGCAGTCAGGGCGGGGAGCTGTTTTTT. The rearrangement links TRBV25-1 to TRBJ2-2, with TRBD1 as a possible D gene (5 bases). V dropped 5 bases and J dropped 7 bases, with 5 bases sitting between them. The germline V gene has CDR1 MGHDK and CDR2 SYGVNS. This CDR3 is 11 amino acids long.

The chain employs TRBV6-6 and TRBJ2-5; 13 nucleotides match TRBD2. Unmatched junction bases numbered 4, after V lost 5 bases and J lost 1 base. CDR1 MNHNY and CDR2 SVGAGI come from the germline V gene (reference sequence). CDR3 size: 16 residues. CDR3 sequence reads: CASSGLAGDPQETQYF. Here the CDR3 DNA reads TGTGCCAGCAGTGGACTAGCGGGAGATCCCCAAGAGACCCAGTACTTC.

V usage is TRBV9 and J usage is TRBJ1-1, with 7 bases that match TRBD1. There are 14 residues in the CDR3. The junction had 3 bases not matched to a gene; V was cut back by 4 bases and J by 0 bases. Germline assignment: CDR1 SGDLS and CDR2 YYNGEE. The CDR3 loop reads CASSFGTVNTEAFF. In nucleotides, the CDR3 is TGTGCCAGCAGCTTCGGGACAGTGAACACTGAAGCTTTCTTT.

The chain employs TRBV5-4 and TRBJ1-6, with D maybe TRBD1 (5 bases). The V end was cut by 3 bases, the J end by 7 bases, with 11 bases between. This CDR3 has 14 residues. Looked up from germline, CDR1 is SGHNT and CDR2 is YYREEE (reference sequence). The CDR3 coding sequence is TGTGCCAGCAGCTCGGGGCAAATCAATTCACCCCTCCACTTT. Amino acids: CASSSGQINSPLHF.

The V gene is TRBV19, the J gene TRBJ2-1; 10 bases are shared with TRBD2. Germline V CDR1 and CDR2: LNHDA, SQIVND (reference sequence). The CDR3 covers 14 residues. Trimming took 3 bases from V and 8 from J; bases not matched to a gene: 4. CDR3 sequence reads: CASSITSGVYEQFF. DNA for the CDR3: TGTGCCAGTAGTATTACTAGCGGGGTTTATGAGCAGTTCTTC.

Turning to this clone: Different DNA sequences within this sample yield the same CDR3. The rearrangement links TRBV5-6 to TRBJ2-1; no definite D call. Deletions cut 1 base from V and 8 bases from J, with 4 bases between. There are 11 residues in the CDR3. Germline assignment: CDR1 SGHDT and CDR2 YYEEEE. This CDR3 reads CASSLIHEQFF. The CDR3 DNA sequence: TGTGCCAGCAGCTTGATACATGAGCAGTTCTTC.

The chain employs TRBV4-3 and TRBJ2-2; D is unclear. The CDR3 has 14 residues. The V and J ends lost 6 bases and 3 bases respectively, with 11 bases between them. Germline V gene sequence: CDR1 LGHNA, CDR2 YSLEER. CDR3 in amino acids: CASRFGRHTGELFF. The DNA for the CDR3 is TGCGCCAGCAGATTCGGACGGCACACCGGGGAGCTGTTTTTT.

This clone came up once. The identical CDR3 is also encoded by other nucleotide sequences in the sample. This chain uses TRBV27 with TRBJ2-7; a possible D gene is TRBD1 (6 bases). From germline, CDR1 is MNHEY and CDR2 SMNVEV (reference sequence). Trimming stripped 0 bases from V and 0 bases from J, with 9 bases between. The CDR3 sequence is 15 residues long. The CDR3 sequence is CASSLSAGASYEQYF. CDR3 coding DNA: TGTGCCAGCAGTTTATCTGCAGGGGCCTCCTACGAGCAGTACTTC.

This clone occurred once. The identical CDR3 is also encoded by other nucleotide sequences in the sample. This chain joins TRBV30 and TRBJ2-7; D is unclear. The CDR3 runs 11 residues. Trimming took off 5 bases at V and 2 bases at J, with 7 bases between the two ends. Germline assignment: CDR1 GTSNPN and CDR2 SVGIG (reference sequence). The CDR3 sequence is CAWGPTYEQYF. Written as DNA, the CDR3 is TGTGCCTGGGGTCCAACCTACGAGCAGTACTTC.

As for this clone: The same CDR3 is also encoded by other DNA sequences in this sample. The chain links TRBV27 to TRBJ2-7, with D maybe TRBD1 (5 bases). The V gene's germline CDR1 is MNHEY and CDR2 SMNVEV (reference sequence). The CDR3 length is 13 residues. Trimming took 0 bases from V and 4 from J, leaving 7 bases between them. CDR3 nucleotides: TGTGCCAGCAGTTTATCCACAGGTTACGAGCAGTACTTC. Translated: CASSLSTGYEQYF.

The V call is TRBV6-6, the J call TRBJ2-5, with 9 bases that match TRBD2. Germline V lookup: CDR1 MNHNY, CDR2 SVGAGI (reference sequence). V dropped 4 bases and J dropped 0; count of bases not matched to a gene: 3. There are 15 residues in the CDR3. The CDR3 bases are TGTGCCAGCAGTTCAGCGGGAGGCTACCAAGAGACCCAGTACTTC. As protein: CASSSAGGYQETQYF.

This clone was observed once. The chain uses TRBV4-1 and TRBJ1-1; the D gene is possibly TRBD1 (5 bases). CDR3 length equals 13 residues. V lost 2 bases and J lost 11, with 15 bases in between. Per the germline V gene, CDR1 is MGHRA and CDR2 is YSYEKL. In nucleotides, the CDR3 is TGCGCCAGCAGCCAATCCCACGCAGGGACCGCTTTCTTT. Protein: CASSQSHAGTAFF.

This chain connects TRBV30 to TRBJ2-5; 14 bases are a match to TRBD2. Germline V gene sequence: CDR1 GTSNPN, CDR2 SVGIG (reference sequence). The CDR3 length is 16 residues. With 5 bases clipped from V and 4 bases from J, the junction kept 9 bases outside the gene matches. This CDR3 is CAWGPGLAGALETQYF. As DNA, the CDR3 is TGTGCCTGGGGCCCGGGACTAGCGGGAGCGCTAGAGACCCAGTACTTC.

Here the CDR3 reads CASSLSLMGETQYF. For the CDR3, the DNA is TGTGCCAGCAGTTTATCTCTTATGGGAGAGACCCAGTACTTC. V usage is TRBV27 and J usage is TRBJ2-5; D remains unclear. The CDR3 spans 14 residues. CDR1 and CDR2 (germline): MNHEY, SMNVEV (reference sequence). The V end was cut by 0 bases, the J end by 4 bases, with 9 bases between.

The chain carries TRBV7-9 and TRBJ2-7; 11 bases fit TRBD1. Germline V gene sequence: CDR1 SEHNR, CDR2 FQNEAQ (reference sequence). V was pared by 7 bases and J by 4 bases, with 9 bases of the junction left unmatched. The CDR3 has 15 amino acids. CDR3 amino acids: CASTPLGQGEYEQYF. In nucleotides, the CDR3 is TGTGCCAGCACCCCGCTGGGACAGGGGGAATACGAGCAGTACTTC. Based on the CDR3 plus reference TRBV7-9 and TRBJ2-7, the full variable domain is DTGVSQNPRHKITKRGQNVTFRCDPISEHNRLYWYRQTLGQGPEFLTYFQNEAQLEKSRLLSDRFSAERPKGSFSTLEIQRTEQGDSAMYLCASTPLGQGEYEQYFGPGTRLTVT.

J is TRBJ1-4 and V is TRBV6-5; TRBD1 matches at 7 bases. The CDR3 is 16 residues long. Germline V CDR1 and CDR2: MNHEY, SVGAGI. J was trimmed by 8 bases and V by 0 bases; bases with no gene match: 9. CDR3 coding DNA: TGTGCCAGCAGTTACTCAGGGGGCGAGGTGTGGGAAAAACTGTTTTTT. Its translation is CASSYSGGEVWEKLFF.

The V gene is TRBV30, the J gene TRBJ1-2; D not resolved. Germline CDR1 GTSNPN, CDR2 SVGIG (reference sequence). CDR3 size: 12 residues. The V end lost 5 bases, the J end lost 7 bases, and 14 bases lay between the germline ends. CDR3 sequence: CAWSVGGGGYTF. The CDR3 nucleotides are TGTGCCTGGTCCGTCGGTGGCGGTGGCTACACCTTC.

The chain employs TRBV27 and TRBJ2-3; 14 bases fit TRBD2. The CDR3 runs 15 residues. Germline CDR1 MNHEY, CDR2 SMNVEV (reference sequence). Unmatched junction bases numbered 5, after V lost 6 bases and J lost 6 bases. The DNA of the CDR3 is TGTGCCAGCAGCCCGACTAGCGGGGGGGACGATACGCAGTATTTT. Its protein is CASSPTSGGDDTQYF.

The chain uses TRBV18 and TRBJ2-1; TRBD1 aligns across 7 bases. Germline V lookup: CDR1 KGHSH, CDR2 LQKENI. V gave up 3 bases and J gave up 6 bases; unmatched junction bases: 5. The CDR3 has 14 amino acids. CDR3 sequence reads: CASSPWTGPNEQFF. The CDR3 region has the DNA TGTGCCAGCTCACCTTGGACAGGCCCCAATGAGCAGTTCTTC. Full variable domain (remainder filled in from reference TRBV18 and TRBJ2-1): NAGVMQNPRHLVRRRGQEARLRCSPMKGHSHVYWYRQLPEEGLKFMVYLQKENIIDESGMPKERFSAEFPKEGPSILRIQQVVRGDSAAYFCASSPWTGPNEQFFGPGTRLTVL.

The chain links TRBV30 to TRBJ2-1; D call uncertain. V was trimmed by 0 bases and J by 5 bases, leaving 8 bases between them. Germline V gene data show CDR1 as GTSNPN and CDR2 as SVGIG (reference sequence). The CDR3 loop spans 13 amino acids. CDR3: CAWSVAWHNEQFF. For the CDR3, the DNA is TGTGCCTGGAGTGTAGCCTGGCACAATGAGCAGTTCTTC.